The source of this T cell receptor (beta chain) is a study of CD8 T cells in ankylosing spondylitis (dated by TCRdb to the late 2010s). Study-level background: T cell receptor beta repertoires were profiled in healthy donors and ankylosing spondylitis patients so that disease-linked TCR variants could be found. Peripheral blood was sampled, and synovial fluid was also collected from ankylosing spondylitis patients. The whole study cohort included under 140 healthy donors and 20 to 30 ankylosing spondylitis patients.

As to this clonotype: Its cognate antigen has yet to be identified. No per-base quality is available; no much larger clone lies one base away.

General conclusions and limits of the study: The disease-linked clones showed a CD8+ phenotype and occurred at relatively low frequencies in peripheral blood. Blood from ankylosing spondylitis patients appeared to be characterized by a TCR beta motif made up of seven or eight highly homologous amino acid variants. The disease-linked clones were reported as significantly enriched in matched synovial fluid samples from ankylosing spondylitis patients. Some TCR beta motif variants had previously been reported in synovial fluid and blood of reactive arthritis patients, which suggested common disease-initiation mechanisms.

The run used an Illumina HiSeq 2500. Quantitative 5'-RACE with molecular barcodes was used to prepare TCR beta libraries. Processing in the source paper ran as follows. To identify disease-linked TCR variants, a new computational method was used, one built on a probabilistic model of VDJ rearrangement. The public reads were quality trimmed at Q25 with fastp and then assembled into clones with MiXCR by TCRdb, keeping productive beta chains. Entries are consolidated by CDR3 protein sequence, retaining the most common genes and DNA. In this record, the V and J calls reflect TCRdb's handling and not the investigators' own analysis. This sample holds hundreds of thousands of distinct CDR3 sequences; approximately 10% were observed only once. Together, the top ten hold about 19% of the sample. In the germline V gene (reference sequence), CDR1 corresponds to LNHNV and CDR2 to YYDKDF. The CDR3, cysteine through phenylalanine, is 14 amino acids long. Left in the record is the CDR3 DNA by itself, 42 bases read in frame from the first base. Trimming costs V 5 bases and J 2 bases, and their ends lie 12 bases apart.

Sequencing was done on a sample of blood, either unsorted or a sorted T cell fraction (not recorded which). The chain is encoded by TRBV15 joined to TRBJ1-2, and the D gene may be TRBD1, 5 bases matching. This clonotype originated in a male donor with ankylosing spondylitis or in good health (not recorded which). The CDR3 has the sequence CATSGGVRNYGYTF. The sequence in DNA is TGTGCCACCAGCGGAGGGGTCAGAAACTATGGCTACACCTTC.